This TCR beta chain is from a study of OX40 agonist ivuxolimab in advanced cancers. Study background: The diagnoses of dose-escalation patients were hepatocellular carcinoma, melanoma, renal cell or head and neck cancer. General study points: CD8+ T cells were the subset that, on average, had more expanded clones than CD4+. At 0.1 to 3.0 mg/kg, clonal expansion of CD4+ and CD8+ blood T cells had occurred by week 6. Compared with others, partial responders at 0.1-3.0 mg/kg displayed clonal expansion among the lowest.

Germline V gene lookup returns CDR1 MGHRA and CDR2 YSYEKL. This CDR3 has 16 amino acids. V lost 5 bases, J lost 2 bases, and 18 bases lay in between. A remark on this clone: Its specificity is not known.

Sequenced by immunoSEQ multiplex PCR; TCRdb stores in-frame clones only, minus some. The sample carries over 40,000 clones, 70% to 90% recorded once. The V call is TRBV4-1, the J call TRBJ2-5, with D possibly being TRBD2 (5 bases). The sequenced sample was CD4+ or CD8+ T cells sorted from blood, obtained in a trial of the OX40 agonist ivuxolimab. The clonotype was recovered from an adult with an advanced solid tumor such as melanoma, head and neck, liver or kidney cancer. The CDR3 reads CASSTTTAEFQETQYF. The CDR3 DNA is TGCGCCAGCAGCACAACCACAGCGGAATTTCAAGAGACCCAGTACTTC.